This TCR beta chain was observed in a study of blood T cell repertoires in COVID-19. Comments on this clone: At one of its ends the junction is not consistent with the germline gene, which may arise from a read error.

The CDR3 extends over 12 amino acids. Germline V gene data show CDR1 as LNHDA and CDR2 as SQIVND (reference sequence). Generated by immunoSEQ multiplex PCR, the TCRdb table keeps only in-frame clones and is missing some. The sample holds about 190,000 clones, around 87% seen once. The rearrangement links TRBV19 to TRBJ1-1; D is unresolved. The receptor comes from a man aged 35 to 55 with active or convalescent COVID-19. Sample: peripheral blood. The CDR3 loop reads CASSAFNSEAFF. DNA of the CDR3: TGTGCCAGTAGTGCATTCAACAGTGAAGCTTTCTTT.